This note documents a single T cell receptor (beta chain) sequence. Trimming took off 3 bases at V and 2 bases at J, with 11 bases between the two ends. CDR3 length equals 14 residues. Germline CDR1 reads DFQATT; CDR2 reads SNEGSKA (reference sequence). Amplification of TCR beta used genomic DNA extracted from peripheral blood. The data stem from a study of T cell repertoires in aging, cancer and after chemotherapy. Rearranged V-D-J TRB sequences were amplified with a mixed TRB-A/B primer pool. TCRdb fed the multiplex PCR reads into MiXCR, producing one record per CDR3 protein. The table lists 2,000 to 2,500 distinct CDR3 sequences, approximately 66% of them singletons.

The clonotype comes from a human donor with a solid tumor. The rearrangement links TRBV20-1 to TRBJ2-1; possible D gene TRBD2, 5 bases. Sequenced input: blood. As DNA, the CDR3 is TGCAGTGCTAGCGGGATACCGCCCTACAATGAGCAGTTCTTC. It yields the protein CSASGIPPYNEQFF.